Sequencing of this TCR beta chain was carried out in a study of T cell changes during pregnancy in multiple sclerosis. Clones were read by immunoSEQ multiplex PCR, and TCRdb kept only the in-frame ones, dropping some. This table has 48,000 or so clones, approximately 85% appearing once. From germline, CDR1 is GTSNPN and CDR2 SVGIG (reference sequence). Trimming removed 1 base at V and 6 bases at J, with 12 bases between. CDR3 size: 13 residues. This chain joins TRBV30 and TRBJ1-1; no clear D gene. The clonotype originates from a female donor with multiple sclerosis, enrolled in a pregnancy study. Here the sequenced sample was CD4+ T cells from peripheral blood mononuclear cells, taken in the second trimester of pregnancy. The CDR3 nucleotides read TGTGCCTGGAGTGATATGGGCTTCGCTGAAGCTTTCTTT. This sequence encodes CAWSDMGFAEAFF. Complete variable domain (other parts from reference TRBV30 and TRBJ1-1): SQTIHQWPATLVQPVGSPLSLECTVEGTSNPNLYWYRQAAGRGLQLLFYSVGIGQISSEVPQNLSASRPQDRQFILSSKKLLLSDSGFYLCAWSDMGFAEAFFGQGTRLTVV.